This entry concerns a single TCR beta chain. TCRdb re-called the 5' RACE reads through MiXCR, storing one row per CDR3 protein. The data hold some 500,000 distinct CDR3 sequences, with 14% observed a single time. These data come from a study of identical twins. V gave up 7 bases and J gave up 3 bases; unmatched junction bases: 6. Per germline, CDR1 MNHEY and CDR2 SMNVEV (reference sequence). CDR3 length: 13 amino acids. The same specimen was also included in a second study, on yellow fever vaccine responses in identical twins.

This clonotype originated in a woman between 18 and 29 years old in good health. The chain combines TRBV27 with TRBJ2-7; 7 positions match TRBD1. Sequencing was done on a sample of CD4+ T cells sorted from blood. This chain's CDR3 is CASTGQNSYEQYF. CDR3 nucleotide sequence: TGTGCCAGCACGGGACAGAATAGCTACGAGCAGTACTTC.